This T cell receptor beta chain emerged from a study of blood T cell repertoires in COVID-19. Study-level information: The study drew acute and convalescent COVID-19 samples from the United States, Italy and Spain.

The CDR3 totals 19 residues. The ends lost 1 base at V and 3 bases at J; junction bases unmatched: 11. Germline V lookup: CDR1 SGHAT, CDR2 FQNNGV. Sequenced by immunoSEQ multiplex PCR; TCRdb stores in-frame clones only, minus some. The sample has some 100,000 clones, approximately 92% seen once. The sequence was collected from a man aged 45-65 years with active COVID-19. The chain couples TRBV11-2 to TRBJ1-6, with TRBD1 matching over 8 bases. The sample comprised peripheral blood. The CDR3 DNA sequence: TGTGCCAGCAGCTTAGGAGAGGGGACAGGTCCGCTCTATAATTCACCCCTCCACTTT. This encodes CASSLGEGTGPLYNSPLHF.